These 11 T cell receptor beta chains came from one sample sequenced in a study of CD8 T cells in ankylosing spondylitis. Their specific antigens are unknown. In TCRdb, the 5' RACE reads were re-called with MiXCR into one record per CDR3 protein. The sample contains almost 400,000 distinct CDR3 sequences, approximately 20% of which appear only once. General study findings and limits: Blood of patients with ankylosing spondylitis appeared to be characterized by a TCR beta motif of eight highly homologous variants.

The sample taken for sequencing was blood, either unsorted or a sorted T cell fraction (not recorded which). The receptor source for this set is a male donor with ankylosing spondylitis.

The rearrangement uses TRBV28 and TRBJ2-7, with 11 bases fitting TRBD1. Trimming removed 5 bases from V and 0 bases from J; junction bases left unmatched: 9. The CDR3 length is 17 residues. The germline CDR1 and CDR2 sequences are MDHEN and SYDVKM. Here the CDR3 reads CASSPPGTGGPSYEQYF. The CDR3 bases are TGTGCCAGCAGTCCCCCTGGGACAGGGGGTCCCTCCTACGAGCAGTACTTC.

The chain links TRBV9 to TRBJ2-5; possibly TRBD1 or TRBD2 for D (5 bases each). V was trimmed by 3 bases and J by 7 bases, leaving 13 bases between them. The CDR3 contains 13 residues. Germline V gene data show CDR1 as SGDLS and CDR2 as YYNGEE. CDR3 residues: CASSGDRGWTQYF. Here the CDR3 DNA reads TGTGCCAGCAGCGGAGACAGAGGGTGGACCCAGTACTTC.

The table lists this clonotype with a few counts. The genes are TRBV5-6 and TRBJ2-1, with D uncertain. The length of the CDR3 is 15 residues. Trimming took 4 bases from V and 2 from J, leaving 13 bases between them. CDR1 is SGHDT, CDR2 YYEEEE, per germline. In nucleotides, the CDR3 is TGTGCCAGCAGCAAGTCCGGGTCACCCTACAATGAGCAGTTCTTC. It codes for CASSKSGSPYNEQFF.

In its sample, this clonotype was seen a few times. The V and J genes are TRBV7-9 and TRBJ2-2; weak D call: TRBD1 (5 bases). This CDR3 comprises 13 residues. V lost 5 bases to trimming and J lost 6 bases, with 10 bases between them. Germline lookup yields CDR1 SEHNR and CDR2 FQNEAQ (reference sequence). The CDR3 DNA is TGTGCCAGCAGCAAAACAGGACCCGGGGAGCTGTTTTTT. Amino acids: CASSKTGPGELFF. The full variable domain, completed using reference TRBV7-9 and TRBJ2-2, is DTGVSQNPRHKITKRGQNVTFRCDPISEHNRLYWYRQTLGQGPEFLTYFQNEAQLEKSRLLSDRFSAERPKGSFSTLEIQRTEQGDSAMYLCASSKTGPGELFFGEGSRLTVL.

V gene TRBV5-1 combines with J gene TRBJ2-1, with TRBD2 matching over 7 bases. CDR1 is SGHRS, CDR2 YFSETQ, per germline. V lost 4 bases and J lost 10; bases outside the gene matches: 8. The CDR3 is made up of 13 amino acids. CDR3 DNA sequence: TGCGCCAGCAGCCTGGCTAGCGGAGGGGAGCAGTTCTTC. Its protein product is CASSLASGGEQFF.

The rearrangement links TRBV13 to TRBJ1-2; unclear D gene. Germline CDR1 is PRHDT and CDR2 is FYEKMQ (reference sequence). V was cut by 5 bases and J by 5 bases, with 15 bases left in between. The CDR3 extends over 14 amino acids. The CDR3 protein is CASSAPGSRYGYTF. The CDR3 nucleotides read TGTGCCAGCAGCGCCCCCGGGTCGAGATATGGCTACACCTTC. Full variable domain (missing parts from reference TRBV13 and TRBJ1-2): AAGVIQSPRHLIKEKRETATLKCYPIPRHDTVYWYQQGPGQDPQFLISFYEKMQSDKGSIPDRFSAQQFSDYHSELNMSSLELGDSALYFCASSAPGSRYGYTFGSGTRLTVV.

The rearrangement links TRBV29-1 to TRBJ2-3; D tentatively fits TRBD1 or TRBD2 (6 bases each). This CDR3 has 15 residues. Looked up from germline, CDR1 is SQVTM and CDR2 is ANQGSEA. V shed 2 bases and J shed 1 base, with 13 bases lying between them. The CDR3: CSVENEGGGTDTQYF. As DNA, the CDR3 is TGCAGCGTTGAAAACGAGGGGGGAGGCACAGATACGCAGTATTTT.

This clonotype was seen a handful of times. The chain is built from TRBV5-1 and TRBJ2-2; D call uncertain. The CDR3 has 13 residues. V was shortened by 0 bases and J by 7 bases, with 7 bases between the two germline ends. CDR1 is SGHRS and CDR2 is YFSETQ in the germline V gene. CDR3 in amino acids: CASSLAGFGELFF. The CDR3 DNA is TGCGCCAGCAGCTTGGCTGGGTTCGGGGAGCTGTTTTTT.

This clonotype was counted a few times. V gene TRBV4-1 combines with J gene TRBJ2-5; no clear D gene. V shed 0 bases and J shed 9 bases, with 14 bases lying between them. The CDR3 is 14 amino acids. Germline-derived CDR1 and CDR2 are MGHRA and YSYEKL. The CDR3 DNA reads as TGCGCCAGCAGCCAAGATCTGACGATCAAGGCCCAGTACTTC. Translation: CASSQDLTIKAQYF.

The genes are TRBV7-9 and TRBJ2-7, with TRBD2 as a possible D gene (6 bases). Trimming removed 2 bases at V and 7 bases at J, with 15 bases between. Germline V lookup: CDR1 SEHNR, CDR2 FQNEAQ (reference sequence). The CDR3 has 14 amino acids. As DNA, the CDR3 is TGTGCCAGCAGCTTAATACGGGACTCTATGGAGCAGTACTTC. Encoded protein: CASSLIRDSMEQYF.

This clonotype was detected ten times or more. The gene calls are TRBV5-1 and TRBJ2-3; D is undetermined. The CDR3 loop spans 14 amino acids. CDR1 and CDR2 (germline): SGHRS, YFSETQ. Trimming stripped 0 bases from V and 2 bases from J, with 7 bases between. The CDR3 DNA sequence: TGCGCCAGCAGCTTGGACGCCACCACAGATACGCAGTATTTT. Translation gives CASSLDATTDTQYF.